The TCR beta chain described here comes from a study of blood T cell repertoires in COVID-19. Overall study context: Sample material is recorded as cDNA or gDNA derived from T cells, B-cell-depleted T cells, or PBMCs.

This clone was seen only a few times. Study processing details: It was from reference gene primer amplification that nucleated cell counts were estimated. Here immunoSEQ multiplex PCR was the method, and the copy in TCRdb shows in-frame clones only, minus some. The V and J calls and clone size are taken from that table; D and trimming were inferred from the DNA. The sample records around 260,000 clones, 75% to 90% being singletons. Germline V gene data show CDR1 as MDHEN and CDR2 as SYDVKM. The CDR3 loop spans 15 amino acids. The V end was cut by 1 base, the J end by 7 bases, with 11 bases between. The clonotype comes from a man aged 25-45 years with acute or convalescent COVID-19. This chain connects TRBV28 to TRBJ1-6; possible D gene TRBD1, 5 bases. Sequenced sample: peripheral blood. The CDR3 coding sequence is TGTGCCAGCAGTTTATTGGACATATCAAATTCACCCCTCCACTTT. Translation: CASSLLDISNSPLHF. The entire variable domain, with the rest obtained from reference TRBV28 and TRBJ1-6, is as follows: DVKVTQSSRYLVKRTGEKVFLECVQDMDHENMFWYRQDPGLGLRLIYFSYDVKMKEKGDIPEGYSVSREKKERFSLILESASTNQTSMYLCASSLLDISNSPLHFGNGTRLTVT.